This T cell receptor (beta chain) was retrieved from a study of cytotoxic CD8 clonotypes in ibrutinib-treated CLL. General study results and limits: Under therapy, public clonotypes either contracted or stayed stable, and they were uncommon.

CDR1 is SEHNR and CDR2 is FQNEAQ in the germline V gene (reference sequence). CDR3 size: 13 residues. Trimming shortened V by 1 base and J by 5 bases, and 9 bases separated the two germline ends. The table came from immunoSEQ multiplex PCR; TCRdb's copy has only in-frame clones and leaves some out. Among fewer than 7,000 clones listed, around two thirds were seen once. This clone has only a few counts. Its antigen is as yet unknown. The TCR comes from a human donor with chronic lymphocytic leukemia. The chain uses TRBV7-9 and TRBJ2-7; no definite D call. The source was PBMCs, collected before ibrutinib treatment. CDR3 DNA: TGTGCCAGCAGCTTAGGGTCTGGGGACGAGCAGTACTTC. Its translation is CASSLGSGDEQYF.